This TCR beta chain was identified in a study of blood T cell repertoires in COVID-19. Method: immunoSEQ multiplex PCR; TCRdb's copy keeps in-frame clones and lacks some. Here the sample spans fewer than 300,000 clones, approximately 85% being singletons. V lost 7 bases to trimming and J lost 6 bases; unmatched junction nucleotides: 9. Germline loops: CDR1 SQVTM, CDR2 ANQGSEA. The length of the CDR3 is 13 residues. The chain carries TRBV29-1 and TRBJ2-3, with 8 bases aligning to TRBD2. This sequence was found in a man younger than 35 with active or convalescent COVID-19. Sequencing was performed on peripheral blood. The CDR3 nucleotides are TGCAGCGGGAAGGCTAGCGGGTTCGATACGCAGTATTTT. This sequence encodes CSGKASGFDTQYF.